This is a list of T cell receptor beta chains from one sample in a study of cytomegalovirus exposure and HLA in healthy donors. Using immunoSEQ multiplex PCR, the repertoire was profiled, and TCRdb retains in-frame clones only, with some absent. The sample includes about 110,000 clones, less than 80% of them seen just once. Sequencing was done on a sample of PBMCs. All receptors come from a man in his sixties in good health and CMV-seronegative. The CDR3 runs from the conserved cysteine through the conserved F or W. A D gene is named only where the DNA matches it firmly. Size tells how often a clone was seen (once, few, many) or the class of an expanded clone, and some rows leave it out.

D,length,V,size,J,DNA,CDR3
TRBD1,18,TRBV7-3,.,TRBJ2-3,TGTGCCAGCAGCCTGTCGGACAGGGGCCGATTGAGCACAGATACGCAGTATTTT,CASSLSDRGRLSTDTQYF
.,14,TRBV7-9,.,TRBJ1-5,TGTGCCAGCAGCTTGTGGGACACCGATCAGCCCCAGCATTTT,CASSLWDTDQPQHF
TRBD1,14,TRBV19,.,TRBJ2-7,TGTGCCAGTAGAGGGGGGACAGGGTTCTACGAGCAGTACTTC,CASRGGTGFYEQYF
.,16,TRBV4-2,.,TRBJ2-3,TGTGCCAGCAGCCAAGATGGTCGGGGGGCGGCAGATACGCAGTATTTT,CASSQDGRGAADTQYF
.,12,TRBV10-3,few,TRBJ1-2,TGTGCCACAAGGAAGGGGGACTATGGCTACACCTTC,CATRKGDYGYTF
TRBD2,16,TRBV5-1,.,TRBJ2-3,TGCGCCAGCAGCTTGGTTGTCGCGGGGGGGCCAGATACGCAGTATTTT,CASSLVVAGGPDTQYF
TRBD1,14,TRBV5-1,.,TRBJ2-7,TGCGCCAGCAGCTTGGAACAGGGGATAAACGAGCAGTACTTC,CASSLEQGINEQYF
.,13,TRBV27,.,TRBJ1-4,TGTGCCAGCAGCCTAAGAGGTTGGGAAAAACTGTTTTTT,CASSLRGWEKLFF
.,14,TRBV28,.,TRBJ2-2,TGTGCCAGTTTGAAGGGAGGGGGCACCGGGGAGCTGTTTTTT,CASLKGGGTGELFF
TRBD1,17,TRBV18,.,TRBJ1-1,TGTGCCAGCTCACCTAGTAGTCCCGGGACAGGGGACACTGAAGCTTTCTTT,CASSPSSPGTGDTEAFF
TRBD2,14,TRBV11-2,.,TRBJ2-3,TGTGCCAGCAGCCTAGACGGACTAGTTGATACGCAGTATTTT,CASSLDGLVDTQYF
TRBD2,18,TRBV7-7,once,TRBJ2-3,TGTGCCAGCAGCTTCGGACTAGCGGGGGGCATAGGCACAGATACGCAGTATTTT,CASSFGLAGGIGTDTQYF
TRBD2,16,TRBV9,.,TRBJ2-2,TGTGCCAGCAGCCAACTAGCGGGGGGGCAAACCGGGGAGCTGTTTTTT,CASSQLAGGQTGELFF
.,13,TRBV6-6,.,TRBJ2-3,TGTGCCAGCAGCTCCTCGGGGGCAGATACGCAGTATTTT,CASSSSGADTQYF
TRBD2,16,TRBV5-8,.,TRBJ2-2,TGTGCCAGCAGCTCCCGGGAGGGTTGGAACACCGGGGAGCTGTTTTTT,CASSSREGWNTGELFF
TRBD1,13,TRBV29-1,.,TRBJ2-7,TGCAGCGTCCGGGGACAGACGTCCTACGAGCAGTACTTC,CSVRGQTSYEQYF
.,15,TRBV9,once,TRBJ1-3,TGTGCCAGCAGCGTATGGGCAGGGGCTGGAAACACCATATATTTT,CASSVWAGAGNTIYF
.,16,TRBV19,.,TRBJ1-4,TGTGCCAGTAGTATCTTGCAGGGGACGGTGAATGAAAAACTGTTTTTT,CASSILQGTVNEKLFF
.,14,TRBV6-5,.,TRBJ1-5,TGTGCCAGCTCTCTTTTTGGAGGGAATCAGCCCCAGCATTTT,CASSLFGGNQPQHF
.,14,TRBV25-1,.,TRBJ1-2,TGTGCCAGCAGTGAAGAGGTGTCAGTAAATGGCTACACCTTC,CASSEEVSVNGYTF
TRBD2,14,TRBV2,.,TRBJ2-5,TGTGCCAGCAGCTCTAGCGGGAGGAAGGAGACCCAGTACTTC,CASSSSGRKETQYF
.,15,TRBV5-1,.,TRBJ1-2,TGCGCCAGCAGCCCAGGACTTAATAATAACTATGGCTACACCTTC,CASSPGLNNNYGYTF
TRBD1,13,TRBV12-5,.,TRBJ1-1,TGTGCTAGTGGTTTCAGGGGGGATACTGAAGCTTTCTTT,CASGFRGDTEAFF
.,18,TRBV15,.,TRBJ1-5,TGTGCCACCAGCAGAGATCGAGGAGCAGGGGTGGGGAATCAGCCCCAGCATTTT,CATSRDRGAGVGNQPQHF
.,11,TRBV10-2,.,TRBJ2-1,TGCGCCAGCAGTGACGCGGTGGAGCAGTTCTTC,CASSDAVEQFF
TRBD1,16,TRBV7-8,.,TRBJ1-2,TGTGCCAGCAGCTTAGAGGGACAGATCTACTCGGGAGGCTACACCTTC,CASSLEGQIYSGGYTF
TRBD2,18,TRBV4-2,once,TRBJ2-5,TGTGCCAGCAGCCAAGATCCCCCGACTAGCGCCCCGGGCGAGACCCAGTACTTC,CASSQDPPTSAPGETQYF
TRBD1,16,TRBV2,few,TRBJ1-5,TGTGCCAGCAGACCAGGGACAGGGGGATCGGGTCAGCCCCAGCATTTT,CASRPGTGGSGQPQHF
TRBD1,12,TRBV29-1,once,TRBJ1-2,TGCAGCGGTGGACAGGGGGTAAATGGCTACACCTTC,CSGGQGVNGYTF
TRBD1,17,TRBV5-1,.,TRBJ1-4,TGCGCCAGCAGCCTCGGCGGGACAGGGGGTGTGTATGAAAAACTGTTTTTT,CASSLGGTGGVYEKLFF
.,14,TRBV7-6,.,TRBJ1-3,TGTGCCAGCAGCTTAACAGGGCACGGAAACACCATATATTTT,CASSLTGHGNTIYF
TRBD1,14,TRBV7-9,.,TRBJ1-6,TGTGCCAGCAGCGTGACAGGGACTAATTCACCCCTCCACTTT,CASSVTGTNSPLHF
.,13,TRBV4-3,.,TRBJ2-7,TGCGCCAGCAGCCAAGATCGCGGCTACGAGCAGTACTTC,CASSQDRGYEQYF
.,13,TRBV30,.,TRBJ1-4,TGTGCCTGGAGAGGGGATTTTAATGAAAAACTGTTTTTT,CAWRGDFNEKLFF
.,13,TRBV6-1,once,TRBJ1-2,TGTGCCAGCAGTGAATCCCTTAACTATGGCTACACCTTC,CASSESLNYGYTF
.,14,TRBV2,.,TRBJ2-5,TGTGCCAGCAAAGGGAATCATGGGGCAGAGACCCAGTACTTC,CASKGNHGAETQYF
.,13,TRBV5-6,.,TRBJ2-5,TGTGCCAGCAGCGCACAGGGCCAAGAGACCCAGTACTTC,CASSAQGQETQYF
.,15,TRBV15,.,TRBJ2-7,TGTGCCACCAGCAGGGGATTCGGGGGAACCTACGAGCAGTACTTC,CATSRGFGGTYEQYF